This T cell receptor beta chain came from a study of blood T cell repertoires in COVID-19 (dated by TCRdb to 2018 to 2021). At the level of the whole study: Recovered participants in ImmuneRACE Cohort 3 were defined as having two consecutive negative NP/OP PCR tests, clearance from a healthcare professional, or resolution of symptoms. Samples from collaborators originated in the United States, Italy and Spain and spanned both the acute and convalescent phases of COVID-19. The material from the prospective study consisted of cDNA or gDNA derived from T cells, B-cell-depleted T cells, or PBMCs. Subjects who had been exposed to COVID-19, were actively infected with it, or had recovered from it provided the deeply sampled blood TCRbeta repertoires that made up the dataset. A freely available public database, intended as a resource for researchers studying the immune response to SARS-CoV-2, is where the repertoires were released. The samples were drawn from the first 160 participants of the ongoing ImmuneRACE study and from 1,200 or so subjects provided by 6 global collaborators. Sample metadata almost always included a de-identified subject ID, COVID-19 status, age in years and sex. Where available, HLA class I and class II types were taken from metadata supplied by the sample provider and were not determined by assay-based typing.

Participants in the prospective study were aged about 18 to 90 years, lived in about two dozen United States geographic areas, and enrolled through a virtual design. To assign participants to cohorts, the prospective study relied on clinical history that participants themselves reported in a screening survey and a study questionnaire. Each participant in the prospective study had whole blood, serum and a nasopharyngeal or oropharyngeal swab collected by mobile phlebotomists. Prospective study participants could optionally give additional blood draws and questionnaires over an approximately 2-month period. Blood samples from the prospective study were shipped frozen or at room temperature prior to DNA extraction. TCRbeta CDR3 regions were amplified from genomic DNA using the immunoSEQ Assay, a bias-controlled multiplex PCR. The original pipeline was this. Nucleated cell counts per sample were estimated from amplification of reference gene primers within the assay. Sequence reads were collapsed and filtered to measure the absolute abundance of every unique TCRbeta CDR3 rearrangement. For each sample, productive Simpson clonality was calculated by taking the square root of Simpson's diversity index across productive rearrangements. The source is immuneACCESS, and TCRdb retained only in-frame sequences with V and J called. Part of the clones is not carried over; for the studies checked, unresolved V genes explain less than half of this, and the remainder is unexplained. From that table come the V and J calls and clone size; the DNA was used to work out D and trimming. Counted in this sample were some 330,000 clones; around 87% of them appeared once. Jointly, the top ten make up roughly 2% of the sample.

Results the study describes overall, beyond this receptor: Clinical and demographic metadata were provided uncurated, with the amount varying by source and participant.

From a lookup of the germline V gene, CDR1 and CDR2 are MNHEY and SVGAGI. V has 2 bases trimmed and J has 9 bases trimmed; junction bases matching no gene number 8. Counted from cysteine to phenylalanine, this CDR3 has 15 amino acids. The kept DNA is CDR3 alone, 45 bases in frame from the first base. Notes on this clone: Its recognized antigen is unknown. No quality values exist for individual bases; no much larger clone is one base distant.

The source of this sequence is a man aged 40-49 years in a cohort exposed to, infected with or recovered from COVID-19 (not recorded which). In this chain, TRBV6-5 is recombined with TRBJ2-1; 9 central nucleotides agree with TRBD2. The source material was PBMCs or T cells enriched from blood (not recorded which). The CDR3 protein sequence reads: CASSYGSGRRSEQFF. The DNA is TGTGCCAGCAGTTACGGGAGCGGGAGGCGGAGTGAGCAGTTCTTC.